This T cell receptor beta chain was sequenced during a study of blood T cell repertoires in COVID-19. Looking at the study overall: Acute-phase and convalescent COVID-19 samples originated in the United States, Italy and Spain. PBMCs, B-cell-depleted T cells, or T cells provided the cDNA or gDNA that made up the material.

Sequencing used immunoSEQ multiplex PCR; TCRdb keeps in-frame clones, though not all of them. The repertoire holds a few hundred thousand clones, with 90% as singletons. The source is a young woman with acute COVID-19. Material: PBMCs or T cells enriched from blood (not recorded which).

The CDR3 loop is CASSKGGLDSYEQYF. In nucleotides, the CDR3 is TGCGCCAGCAGCAAGGGGGGGCTGGACTCCTACGAGCAGTACTTC. The V gene is TRBV4-1, the J gene TRBJ2-7; possibly TRBD2 for D (7 bases). Germline V CDR1 and CDR2: MGHRA, YSYEKL. The CDR3 has 15 residues. V was shortened by 5 bases and J by 0 bases, with 14 bases between the two germline ends.